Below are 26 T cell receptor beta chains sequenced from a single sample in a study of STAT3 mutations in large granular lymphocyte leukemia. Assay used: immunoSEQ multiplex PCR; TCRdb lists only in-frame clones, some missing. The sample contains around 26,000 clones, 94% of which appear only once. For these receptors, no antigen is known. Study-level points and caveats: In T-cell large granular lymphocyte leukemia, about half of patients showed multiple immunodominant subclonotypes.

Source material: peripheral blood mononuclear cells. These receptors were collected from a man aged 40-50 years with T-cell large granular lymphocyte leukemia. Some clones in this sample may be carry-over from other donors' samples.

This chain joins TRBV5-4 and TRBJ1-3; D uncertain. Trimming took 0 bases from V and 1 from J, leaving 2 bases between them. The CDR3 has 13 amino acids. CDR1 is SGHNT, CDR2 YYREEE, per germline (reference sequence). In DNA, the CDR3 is TGTGCCAGCAGCTTGGGGTCTGGAAACACCATATATTTT. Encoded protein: CASSLGSGNTIYF.

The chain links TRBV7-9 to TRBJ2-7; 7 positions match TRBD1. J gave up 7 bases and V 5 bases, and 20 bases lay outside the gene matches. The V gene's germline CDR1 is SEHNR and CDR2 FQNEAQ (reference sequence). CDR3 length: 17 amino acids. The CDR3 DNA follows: TGTGCCAGCAGCCCACACGTGATCGGAGACAGGGCTCAAGAGCAGTACTTC. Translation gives CASSPHVIGDRAQEQYF.

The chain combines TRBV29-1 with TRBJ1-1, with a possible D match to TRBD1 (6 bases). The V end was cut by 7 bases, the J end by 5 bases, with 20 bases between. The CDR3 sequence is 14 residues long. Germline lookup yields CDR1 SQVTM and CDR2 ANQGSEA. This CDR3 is CSGTLGGASTEAFF. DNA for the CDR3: TGCAGCGGTACGCTAGGGGGGGCGAGTACTGAAGCTTTCTTT. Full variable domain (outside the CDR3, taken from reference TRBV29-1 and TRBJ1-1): SAVISQKPSRDICQRGTSLTIQCQVDSQVTMMFWYRQQPGQSLTLIATANQGSEATYESGFVIDKFPISRPNLTFSTLTVSNMSPEDSSIYLCSGTLGGASTEAFFGQGTRLTVV.

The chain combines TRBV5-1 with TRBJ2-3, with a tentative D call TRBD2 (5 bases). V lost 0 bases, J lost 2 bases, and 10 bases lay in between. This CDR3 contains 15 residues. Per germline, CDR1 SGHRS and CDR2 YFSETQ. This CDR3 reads CASSLAGGYTDTQYF. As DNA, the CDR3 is TGCGCCAGCAGCTTGGCCGGAGGATACACAGATACGCAGTATTTT.

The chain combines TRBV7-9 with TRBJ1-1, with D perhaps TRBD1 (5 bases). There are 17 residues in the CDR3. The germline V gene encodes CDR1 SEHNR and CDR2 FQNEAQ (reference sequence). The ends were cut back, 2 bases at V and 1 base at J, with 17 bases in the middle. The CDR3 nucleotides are TGTGCCAGCAGCTTACGCCTCTACCGGGACGAGAACACTGAAGCTTTCTTT. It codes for CASSLRLYRDENTEAFF. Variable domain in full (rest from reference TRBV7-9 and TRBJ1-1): DTGVSQNPRHKITKRGQNVTFRCDPISEHNRLYWYRQTLGQGPEFLTYFQNEAQLEKSRLLSDRFSAERPKGSFSTLEIQRTEQGDSAMYLCASSLRLYRDENTEAFFGQGTRLTVV.

This CDR3 is CASSGGGTNYGYTF. The CDR3 DNA sequence: TGTGCCAGCTCGGGAGGTGGAACTAACTATGGCTACACCTTC. This chain uses TRBV18 with TRBJ1-2; no firm D call. V lost 6 bases to trimming and J lost 0 bases, with 11 bases between them. The CDR3 is 14 amino acids. CDR1 KGHSH and CDR2 LQKENI come from the germline V gene.

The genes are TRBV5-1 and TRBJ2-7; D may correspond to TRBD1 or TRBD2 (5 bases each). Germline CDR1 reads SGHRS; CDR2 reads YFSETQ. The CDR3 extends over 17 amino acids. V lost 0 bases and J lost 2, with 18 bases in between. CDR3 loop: CASSLEPNPTGPYEQYF. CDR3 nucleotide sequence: TGCGCCAGCAGCTTGGAGCCAAACCCGACGGGGCCCTACGAGCAGTACTTC.

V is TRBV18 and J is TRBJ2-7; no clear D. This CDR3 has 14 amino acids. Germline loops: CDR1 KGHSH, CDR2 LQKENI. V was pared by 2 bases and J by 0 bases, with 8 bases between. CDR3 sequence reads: CASSPEFNSYEQYF. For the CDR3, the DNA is TGTGCCAGCTCACCAGAATTTAACTCCTACGAGCAGTACTTC.

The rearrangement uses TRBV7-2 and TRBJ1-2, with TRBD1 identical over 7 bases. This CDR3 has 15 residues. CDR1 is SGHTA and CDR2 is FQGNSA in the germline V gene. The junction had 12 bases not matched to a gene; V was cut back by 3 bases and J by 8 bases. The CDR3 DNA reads TGTGCCAGCAGCTTGGCGGGACAGCTGGCCGACGGCTACACCTTC. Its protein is CASSLAGQLADGYTF.

The chain's CDR3 is CASTGGQGTDTQYF. CDR3 bases: TGTGCCTCTACCGGGGGGCAGGGGACAGATACGCAGTATTTT. This chain uses TRBV30 with TRBJ2-3; D possibly corresponds to TRBD2 (7 bases). This CDR3 has 14 residues. The germline V gene encodes CDR1 GTSNPN and CDR2 SVGIG (reference sequence). Between the trimmed V and J ends, which lost 7 bases and 3 bases, there was a span of 17 bases.

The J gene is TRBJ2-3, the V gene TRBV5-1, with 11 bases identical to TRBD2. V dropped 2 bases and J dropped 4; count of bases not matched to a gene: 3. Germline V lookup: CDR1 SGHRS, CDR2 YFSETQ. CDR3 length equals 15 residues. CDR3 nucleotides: TGCGCCAGCAGCTTAACTAGCGGGAGCTCAGATACGCAGTATTTT. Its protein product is CASSLTSGSSDTQYF.

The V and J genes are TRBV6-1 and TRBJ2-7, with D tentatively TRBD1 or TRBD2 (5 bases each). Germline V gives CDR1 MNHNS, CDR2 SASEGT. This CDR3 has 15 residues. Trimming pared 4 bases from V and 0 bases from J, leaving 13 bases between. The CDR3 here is CASSVSGTDSYEQYF. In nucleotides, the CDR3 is TGTGCCAGCAGTGTATCCGGGACGGACTCCTACGAGCAGTACTTC.

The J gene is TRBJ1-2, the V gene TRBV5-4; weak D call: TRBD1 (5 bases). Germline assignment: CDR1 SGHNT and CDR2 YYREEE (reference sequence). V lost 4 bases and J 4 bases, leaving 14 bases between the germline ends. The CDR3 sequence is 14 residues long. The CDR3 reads CASSGVGDPYGYTF. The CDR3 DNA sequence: TGTGCCAGCAGCGGCGTGGGGGACCCCTATGGCTACACCTTC.

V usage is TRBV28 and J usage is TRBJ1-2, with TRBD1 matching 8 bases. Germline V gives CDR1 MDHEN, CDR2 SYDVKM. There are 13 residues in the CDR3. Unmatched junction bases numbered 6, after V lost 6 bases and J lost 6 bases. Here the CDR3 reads CASSLDRGNGYTF. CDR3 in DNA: TGTGCCAGCAGCCTAGACAGGGGAAATGGCTACACCTTC.

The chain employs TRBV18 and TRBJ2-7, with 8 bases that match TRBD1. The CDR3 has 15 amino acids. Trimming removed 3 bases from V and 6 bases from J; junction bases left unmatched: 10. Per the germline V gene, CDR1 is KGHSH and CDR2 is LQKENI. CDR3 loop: CASSPYTDRVSEQYF. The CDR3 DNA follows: TGTGCCAGCTCACCTTATACGGACAGGGTGAGCGAGCAGTACTTC.

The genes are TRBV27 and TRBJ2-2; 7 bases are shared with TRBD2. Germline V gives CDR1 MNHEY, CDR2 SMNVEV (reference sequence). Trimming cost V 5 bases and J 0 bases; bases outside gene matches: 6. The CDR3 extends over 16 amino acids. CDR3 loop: CASSPLGGANTGELFF. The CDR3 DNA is TGTGCCAGCAGTCCCTTGGGGGGGGCGAACACCGGGGAGCTGTTTTTT.

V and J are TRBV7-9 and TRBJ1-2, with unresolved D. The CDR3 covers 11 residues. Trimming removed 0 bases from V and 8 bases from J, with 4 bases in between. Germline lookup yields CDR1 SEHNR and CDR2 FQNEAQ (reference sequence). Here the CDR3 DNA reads TGTGCCAGCAGCTTAGCGGGGGGCTACACCTTC. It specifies CASSLAGGYTF. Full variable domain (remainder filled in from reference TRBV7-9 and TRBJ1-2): DTGVSQNPRHKITKRGQNVTFRCDPISEHNRLYWYRQTLGQGPEFLTYFQNEAQLEKSRLLSDRFSAERPKGSFSTLEIQRTEQGDSAMYLCASSLAGGYTFGSGTRLTVV.

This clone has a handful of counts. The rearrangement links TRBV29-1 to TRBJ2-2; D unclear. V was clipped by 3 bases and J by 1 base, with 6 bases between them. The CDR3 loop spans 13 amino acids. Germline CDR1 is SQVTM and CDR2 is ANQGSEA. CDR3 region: CSVEKENTGELFF. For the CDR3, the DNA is TGCAGCGTTGAGAAGGAGAACACCGGGGAGCTGTTTTTT.

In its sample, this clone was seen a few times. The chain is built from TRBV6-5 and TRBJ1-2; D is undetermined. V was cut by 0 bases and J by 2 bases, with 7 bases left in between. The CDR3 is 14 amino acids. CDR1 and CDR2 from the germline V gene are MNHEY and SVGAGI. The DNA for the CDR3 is TGTGCCAGCAGTTACTCCGCCAACAACTATGGCTACACCTTC. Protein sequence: CASSYSANNYGYTF.

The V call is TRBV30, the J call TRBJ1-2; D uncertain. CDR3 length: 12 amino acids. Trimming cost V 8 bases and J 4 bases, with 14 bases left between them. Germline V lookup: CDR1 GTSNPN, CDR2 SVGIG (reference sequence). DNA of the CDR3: TGTGCCCGAGTTCATGGATTCTATGGCTACACCTTC. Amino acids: CARVHGFYGYTF.

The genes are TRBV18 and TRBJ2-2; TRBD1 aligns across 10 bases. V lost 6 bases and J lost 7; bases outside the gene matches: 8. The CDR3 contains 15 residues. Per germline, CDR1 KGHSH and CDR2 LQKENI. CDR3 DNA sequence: TGTGCCAGCTCCCTCGACAGGGGGCAGGTCGGGGAGCTGTTTTTT. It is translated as CASSLDRGQVGELFF.

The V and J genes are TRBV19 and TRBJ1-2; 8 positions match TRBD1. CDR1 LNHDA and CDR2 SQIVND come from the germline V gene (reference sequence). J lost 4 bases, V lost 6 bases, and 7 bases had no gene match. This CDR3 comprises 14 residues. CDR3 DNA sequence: TGTGCCAGTAGCGGACAGGGAACCCGCTATGGCTACACCTTC. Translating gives CASSGQGTRYGYTF.

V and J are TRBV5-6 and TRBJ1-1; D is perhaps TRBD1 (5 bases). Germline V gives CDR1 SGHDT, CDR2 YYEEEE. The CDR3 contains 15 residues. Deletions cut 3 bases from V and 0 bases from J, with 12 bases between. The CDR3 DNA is TGTGCCAGCAGCTACCTACAGGCCCTGAACACTGAAGCTTTCTTT. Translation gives CASSYLQALNTEAFF.

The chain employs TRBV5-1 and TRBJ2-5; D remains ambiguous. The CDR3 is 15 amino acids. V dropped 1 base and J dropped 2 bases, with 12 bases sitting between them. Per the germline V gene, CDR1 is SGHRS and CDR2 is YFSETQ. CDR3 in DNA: TGCGCCAGCAGCTTGAGAGAAGGGATGCAAGAGACCCAGTACTTC. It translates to CASSLREGMQETQYF.

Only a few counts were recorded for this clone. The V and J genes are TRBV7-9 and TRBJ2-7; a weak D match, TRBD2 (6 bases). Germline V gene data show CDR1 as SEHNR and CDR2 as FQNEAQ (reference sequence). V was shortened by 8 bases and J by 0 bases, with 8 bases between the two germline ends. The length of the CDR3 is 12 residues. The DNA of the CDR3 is TGTGCCAGCGTCGGGGGCTCCTACGAGCAGTACTTC. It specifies CASVGGSYEQYF. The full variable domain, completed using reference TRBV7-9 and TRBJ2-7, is DTGVSQNPRHKITKRGQNVTFRCDPISEHNRLYWYRQTLGQGPEFLTYFQNEAQLEKSRLLSDRFSAERPKGSFSTLEIQRTEQGDSAMYLCASVGGSYEQYFGPGTRLTVT.

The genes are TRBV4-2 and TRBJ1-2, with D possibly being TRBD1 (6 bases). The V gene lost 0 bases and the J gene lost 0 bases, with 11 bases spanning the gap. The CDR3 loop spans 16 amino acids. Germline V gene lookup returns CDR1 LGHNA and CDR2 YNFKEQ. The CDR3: CASSQDQGLSNYGYTF. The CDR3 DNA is TGTGCCAGCAGCCAAGATCAGGGGCTATCTAACTATGGCTACACCTTC.